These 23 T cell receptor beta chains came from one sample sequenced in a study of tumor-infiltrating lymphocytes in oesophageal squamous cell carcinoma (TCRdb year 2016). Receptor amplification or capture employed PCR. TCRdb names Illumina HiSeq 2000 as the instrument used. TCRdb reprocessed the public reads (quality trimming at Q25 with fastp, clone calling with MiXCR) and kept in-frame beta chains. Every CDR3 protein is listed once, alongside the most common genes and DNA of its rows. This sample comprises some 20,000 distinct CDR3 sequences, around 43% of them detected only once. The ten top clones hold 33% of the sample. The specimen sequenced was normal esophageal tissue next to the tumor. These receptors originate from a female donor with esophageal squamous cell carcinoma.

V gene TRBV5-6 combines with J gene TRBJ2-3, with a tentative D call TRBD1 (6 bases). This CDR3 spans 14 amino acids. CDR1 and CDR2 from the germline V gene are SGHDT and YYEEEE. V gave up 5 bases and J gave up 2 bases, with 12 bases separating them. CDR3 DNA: TGTGCCAGCAGGGTAACAGGGACCACAGATACGCAGTATTTT. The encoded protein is CASRVTGTTDTQYF.

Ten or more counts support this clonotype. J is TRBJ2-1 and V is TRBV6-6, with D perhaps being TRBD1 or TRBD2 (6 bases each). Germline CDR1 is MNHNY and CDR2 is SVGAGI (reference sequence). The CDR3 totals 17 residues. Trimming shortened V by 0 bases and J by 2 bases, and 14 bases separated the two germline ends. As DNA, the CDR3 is TGTGCCAGCAGTTACTCGAGGGGGGTAGGGCCCTACAATGAGCAGTTCTTC. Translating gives CASSYSRGVGPYNEQFF.

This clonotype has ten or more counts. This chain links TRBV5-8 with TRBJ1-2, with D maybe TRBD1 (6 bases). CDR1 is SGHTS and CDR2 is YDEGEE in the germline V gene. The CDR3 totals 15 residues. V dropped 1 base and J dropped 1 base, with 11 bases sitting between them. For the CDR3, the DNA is TGTGCCAGCAGCTTGTTGGCAGGGGTTAACTATGGCTACACCTTC. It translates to CASSLLAGVNYGYTF.

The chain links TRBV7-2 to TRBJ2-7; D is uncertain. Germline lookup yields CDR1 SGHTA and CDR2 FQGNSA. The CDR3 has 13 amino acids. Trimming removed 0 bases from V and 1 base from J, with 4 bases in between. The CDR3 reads CASSLAGSYEQYF. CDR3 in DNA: TGTGCCAGCAGCTTAGCAGGATCCTACGAGCAGTACTTC.

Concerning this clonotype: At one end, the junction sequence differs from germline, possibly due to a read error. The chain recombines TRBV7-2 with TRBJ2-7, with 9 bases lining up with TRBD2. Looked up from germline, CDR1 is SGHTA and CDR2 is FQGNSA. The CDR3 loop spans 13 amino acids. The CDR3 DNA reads TGTGCCAGCAGCTACCGAACCGGGACTAGCAGTATCTTC. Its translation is CASSYRTGTSSIF.

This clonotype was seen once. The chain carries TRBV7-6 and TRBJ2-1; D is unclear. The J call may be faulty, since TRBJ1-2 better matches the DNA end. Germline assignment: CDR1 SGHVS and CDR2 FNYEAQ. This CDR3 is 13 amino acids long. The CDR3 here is CASSLHPNYGYTF. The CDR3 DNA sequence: TGTGCCAGCAGCTTACACCCGAACTATGGCTACACCTTC.

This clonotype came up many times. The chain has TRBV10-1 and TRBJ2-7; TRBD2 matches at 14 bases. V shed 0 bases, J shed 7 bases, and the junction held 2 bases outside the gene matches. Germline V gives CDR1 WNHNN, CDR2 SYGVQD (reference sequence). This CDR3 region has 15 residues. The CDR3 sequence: CASSESGLAGEEQYF. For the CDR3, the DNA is TGCGCCAGCAGTGAGTCGGGACTAGCGGGAGAAGAGCAGTACTTC.

The chain's CDR3 is CASIKDRGPSIQYF. The CDR3 DNA reads as TGTGCCAGCATTAAGGACAGGGGGCCTAGCATTCAGTACTTC. J is TRBJ2-4 and V is TRBV6-8; 11 bases align to TRBD1. The CDR3 loop spans 14 amino acids. Trimming cost V 7 bases and J 9 bases; bases outside gene matches: 8. Germline V CDR1 and CDR2: MNHGY, SAAAGT.

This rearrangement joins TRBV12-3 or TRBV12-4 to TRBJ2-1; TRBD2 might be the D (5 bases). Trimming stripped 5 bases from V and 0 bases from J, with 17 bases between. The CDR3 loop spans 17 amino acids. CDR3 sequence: CASSQPQEGSSYNEQFF. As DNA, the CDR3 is TGTGCCAGCAGTCAACCCCAGGAAGGGAGCTCCTACAATGAGCAGTTCTTC.

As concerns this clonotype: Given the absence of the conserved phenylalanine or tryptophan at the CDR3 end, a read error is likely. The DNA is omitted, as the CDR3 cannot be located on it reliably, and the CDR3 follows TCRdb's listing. The CDR3 sequence is CASSLLGDGYTFGS. The genes are TRBV7-2 and TRBJ2-7; the D call in the table, TRBD2, was not verified against the DNA. Germline V gene data show CDR1 as SGHTA and CDR2 as FQGNSA. 14 amino acids form the CDR3, both terminal residues included.

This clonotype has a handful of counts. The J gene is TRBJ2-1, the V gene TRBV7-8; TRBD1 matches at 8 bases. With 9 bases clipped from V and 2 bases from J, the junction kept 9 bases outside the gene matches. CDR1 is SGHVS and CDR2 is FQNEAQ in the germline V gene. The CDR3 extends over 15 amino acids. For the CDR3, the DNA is TGTGCCAGTCATGAATCAGGGGGCGCCTACAATGAGCAGTTCTTC. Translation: CASHESGGAYNEQFF.

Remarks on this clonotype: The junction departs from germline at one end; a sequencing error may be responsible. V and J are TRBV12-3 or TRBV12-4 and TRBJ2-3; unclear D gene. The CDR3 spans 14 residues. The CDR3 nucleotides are TGTGCCAGCAGTTTAAAATTCAGTAATTCACCCCTCCACTTC. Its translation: CASSLKFSNSPLHF.

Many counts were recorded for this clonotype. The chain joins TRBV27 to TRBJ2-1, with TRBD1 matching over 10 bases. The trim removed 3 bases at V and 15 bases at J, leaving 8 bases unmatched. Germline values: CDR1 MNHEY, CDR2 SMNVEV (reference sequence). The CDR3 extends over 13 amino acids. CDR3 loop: CASSFRDRGVLFF. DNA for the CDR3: TGTGCCAGCAGTTTCCGGGACAGGGGTGTCCTGTTCTTC.

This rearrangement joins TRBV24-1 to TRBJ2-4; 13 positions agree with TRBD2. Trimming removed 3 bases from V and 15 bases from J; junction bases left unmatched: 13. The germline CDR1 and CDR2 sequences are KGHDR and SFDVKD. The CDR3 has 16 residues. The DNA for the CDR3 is TGTGCCACCAGTGATGGGGGACTAGCGGGAACTGCGCAGGTGTACTTC. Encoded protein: CATSDGGLAGTAQVYF.

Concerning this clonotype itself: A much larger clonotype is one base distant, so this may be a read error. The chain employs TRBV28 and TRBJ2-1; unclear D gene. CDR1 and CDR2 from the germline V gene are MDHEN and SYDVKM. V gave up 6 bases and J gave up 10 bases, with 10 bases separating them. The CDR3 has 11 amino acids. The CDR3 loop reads CASSERYEQFF. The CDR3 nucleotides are TGTGCCAGCAGCGAACGGTACGAGCAGTTCTTC.

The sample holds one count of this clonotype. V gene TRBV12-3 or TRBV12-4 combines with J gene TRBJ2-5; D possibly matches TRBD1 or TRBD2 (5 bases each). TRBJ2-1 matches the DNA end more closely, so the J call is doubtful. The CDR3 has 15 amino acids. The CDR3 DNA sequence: TGTGCCACCGGATGGGACGGACCGCCCTACAATGAGCAGTTCTTC. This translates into CATGWDGPPYNEQFF.

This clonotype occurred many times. The CDR3 DNA reads TGTGCCAGCAGCTCCAAGGGCGGGCATGAGCAGTTCTTC. This gives the protein CASSSKGGHEQFF. The chain recombines TRBV7-2 with TRBJ2-5, with D possibly matching TRBD2 (5 bases). Near its end, the DNA agrees better with TRBJ2-1, so the J call may be wrong. Germline lookup yields CDR1 SGHTA and CDR2 FQGNSA. The CDR3 covers 13 residues.

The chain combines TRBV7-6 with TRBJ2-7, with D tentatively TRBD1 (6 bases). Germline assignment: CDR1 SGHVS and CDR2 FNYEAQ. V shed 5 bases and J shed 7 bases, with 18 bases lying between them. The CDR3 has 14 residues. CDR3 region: CASSLRGNLGEQYF. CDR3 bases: TGTGCCAGCAGCCTCAGGGGTAACCTGGGGGAGCAGTACTTC. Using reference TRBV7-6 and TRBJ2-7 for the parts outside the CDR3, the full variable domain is GAGVSQSPRYKVTKRGQDVALRCDPISGHVSLYWYRQALGQGPEFLTYFNYEAQQDKSGLPNDRFSAERPEGSISTLTIQRTEQRDSAMYRCASSLRGNLGEQYFGPGTRLTVT.

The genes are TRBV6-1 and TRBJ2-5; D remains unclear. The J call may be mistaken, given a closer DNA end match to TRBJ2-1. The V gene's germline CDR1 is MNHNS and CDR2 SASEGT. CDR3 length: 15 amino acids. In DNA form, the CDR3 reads TGTGCCAGCAGTTACCAACACGGAGAAAGCTACGAGCAGTTCTTC. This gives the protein CASSYQHGESYEQFF.

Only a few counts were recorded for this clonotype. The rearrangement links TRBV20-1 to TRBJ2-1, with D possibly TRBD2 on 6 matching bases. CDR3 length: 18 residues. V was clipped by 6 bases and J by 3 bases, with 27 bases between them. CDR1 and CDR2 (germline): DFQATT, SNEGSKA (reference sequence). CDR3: CSAPTPLARTPNYNEQFF. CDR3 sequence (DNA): TGCAGTGCACCCACCCCTCTAGCGAGGACCCCCAACTACAATGAGCAGTTCTTC.

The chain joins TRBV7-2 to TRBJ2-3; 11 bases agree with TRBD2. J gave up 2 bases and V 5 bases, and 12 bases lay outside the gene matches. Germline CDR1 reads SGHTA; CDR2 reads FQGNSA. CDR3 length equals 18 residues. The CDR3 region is CASSVTGLAEGFTDTQYF. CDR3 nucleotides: TGTGCCAGCAGCGTGACGGGACTAGCGGAGGGGTTCACAGATACGCAGTATTTT.

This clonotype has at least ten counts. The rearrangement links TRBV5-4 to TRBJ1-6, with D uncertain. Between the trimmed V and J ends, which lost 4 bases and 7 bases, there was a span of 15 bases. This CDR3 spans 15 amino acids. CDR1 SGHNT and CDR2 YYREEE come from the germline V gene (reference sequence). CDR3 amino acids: CASSAGSESNSPLHF. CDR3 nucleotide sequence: TGTGCCAGCAGCGCGGGAAGTGAGTCGAATTCACCCCTCCACTTT.

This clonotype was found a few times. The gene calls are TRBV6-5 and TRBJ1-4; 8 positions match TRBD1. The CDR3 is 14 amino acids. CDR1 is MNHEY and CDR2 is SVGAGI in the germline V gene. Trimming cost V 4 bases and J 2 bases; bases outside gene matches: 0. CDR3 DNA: TGTGCCAGCAGTTGGACAGGGACTAATGAAAAACTGTTTTTT. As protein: CASSWTGTNEKLFF.